A single sample gave rise to the 17 T cell receptor beta chains below, sequenced in a study of blood T cells in healthy people across ages. The use of a sample-barcoded 5' primer and a J-beta primer mix characterized a second PCR of roughly 6 to 11 cycles. TCRdb recomputed calls from the 5' RACE reads with MiXCR, one row per CDR3 protein. The sample has 1,500,000 or so distinct CDR3 sequences; 40% to 45% are singletons. Sequenced: blood. Source of these receptors: a woman under 30 in good health.

The V gene is TRBV24-1, the J gene TRBJ2-1; no clear D. The CDR3 sequence is 13 residues long. Trimming took off 10 bases at V and 0 bases at J, with 9 bases between the two ends. Germline V CDR1 and CDR2: KGHDR, SFDVKD. CDR3 residues: CATRESSYNEQFF. The CDR3 coding sequence is TGTGCCACAAGGGAAAGCTCCTACAATGAGCAGTTCTTC.

In this sample, this clonotype turned up a few times. The chain combines TRBV3-1 with TRBJ1-1; tentatively, D is TRBD1 (6 bases). This CDR3 region has 17 residues. From germline, CDR1 is LGHDT and CDR2 YNNKEL (reference sequence). The V and J ends lost 4 bases and 3 bases respectively, with 21 bases between them. CDR3 nucleotides: TGTGCCAGCAGCCCCTGGCAGGGGCGGTCAATGCACACTGAAGCTTTCTTT. Its translation: CASSPWQGRSMHTEAFF.

In its sample, this clonotype was seen a few times. The chain recombines TRBV13 with TRBJ2-4; D tentatively fits TRBD1 or TRBD2 (5 bases each). Trimming left V 4 bases short and J 0 bases short, with 7 bases between. There are 14 residues in the CDR3. Per the germline V gene, CDR1 is PRHDT and CDR2 is FYEKMQ (reference sequence). CDR3 sequence: CASSSGPAKNIQYF. The DNA for the CDR3 is TGTGCCAGCAGCTCGGGGCCAGCCAAAAACATTCAGTACTTC.

V is TRBV5-1 and J is TRBJ2-1; 13 nucleotides line up with TRBD2. With the DNA end fitting TRBJ2-7 better, the J assignment may be wrong. CDR1 and CDR2 from the germline V gene are SGHRS and YFSETQ. This CDR3 is 17 amino acids long. The CDR3 nucleotides are TGCGCCAGCAGCTGGACTAGCGGGAGCCCATCCTACAATGAGCAGTACTTC. This gives the protein CASSWTSGSPSYNEQYF.

This clonotype was seen a handful of times. The chain links TRBV29-1 to TRBJ2-7; tentative D call: TRBD2 (6 bases). This CDR3 region has 14 residues. Germline V lookup: CDR1 SQVTM, CDR2 ANQGSEA. V was pared by 4 bases and J by 3 bases, with 16 bases between. The CDR3 is CSVGGRTGVYEQYF. CDR3 nucleotides: TGCAGCGTTGGCGGACGCACGGGGGTCTACGAGCAGTACTTC.

This clonotype was seen a handful of times. This chain connects TRBV28 to TRBJ2-5, with D possibly being TRBD2 (5 bases). Germline CDR1 reads MDHEN; CDR2 reads SYDVKM. The CDR3 is 14 amino acids. V lost 6 bases and J 13 bases, leaving 24 bases between the germline ends. The CDR3 region is CASSPGGRPLWGYF. The CDR3 DNA sequence: TGTGCCAGCAGCCCCGGAGGACGGCCTTTATGGGGGTACTTC.

V and J are TRBV5-6 and TRBJ1-3; TRBD1 is a possible D gene (5 bases). Germline V lookup: CDR1 SGHDT, CDR2 YYEEEE. This CDR3 spans 15 amino acids. V shed 6 bases and J shed 2 bases, with 15 bases lying between them. The DNA for the CDR3 is TGTGCCAGCAACTCAGGGAAGGCTGCTGGAAACACCATATATTTT. Its translation is CASNSGKAAGNTIYF.

The chain couples TRBV2 to TRBJ2-1; 12 bases agree with TRBD2. Germline CDR1 SNHLY, CDR2 FYNNEI. This CDR3 contains 18 residues. J lost 9 bases, V lost 6 bases, and 18 bases had no gene match. In DNA form, the CDR3 reads TGTGCCAGCAGGGAGGAGACTAGCGGGGGAGGGGCGTATGTTGAGCAGTTCTTC. Translated: CASREETSGGGAYVEQFF.

This clonotype turned up a few times. The V and J genes are TRBV7-9 and TRBJ1-2, with TRBD1 identical over 7 bases. This CDR3 contains 15 residues. The trim removed 1 base at V and 1 base at J, leaving 3 bases unmatched. CDR1 SEHNR and CDR2 FQNEAQ come from the germline V gene (reference sequence). CDR3 loop: CASSLVDRDNYGYTF. Written as DNA, the CDR3 is TGTGCCAGCAGCTTAGTTGACAGGGATAACTATGGCTACACCTTC.

A note on this clonotype: The junction differs from germline at one of its ends, possibly a read error. This chain joins TRBV20-1 and TRBJ2-5; 7 bases line up with TRBD2. With the DNA end fitting TRBJ2-7 better, the J assignment may be wrong. The CDR3 is 14 residues long. CDR1 is DFQATT and CDR2 is SNEGSKA in the germline V gene (reference sequence). The CDR3 region is CSASPTSVDLEQYF. The CDR3 DNA sequence: TGCAGCGCTAGTCCCACTAGCGTGGATCTCGAGCAGTACTTC.

The chain has TRBV3-1 and TRBJ2-5; 9 bases are a match to TRBD2. CDR3 length equals 18 residues. Trimming cost V 1 base and J 9 bases; bases outside gene matches: 18. Germline loops: CDR1 LGHDT, CDR2 YNNKEL (reference sequence). CDR3 nucleotide sequence: TGTGCCAGCAGCCAAGGACTAGCGGACCGAGCCCTCCTAAGCGCCCAGTACTTC. Residues: CASSQGLADRALLSAQYF.

In its sample, this clonotype was seen a few times. The gene calls are TRBV7-9 and TRBJ2-1, with 12 positions matching TRBD2. After removal of 5 bases from V and 2 bases from J, the junction contained 4 bases not matched to a gene. Germline CDR1 reads SEHNR; CDR2 reads FQNEAQ (reference sequence). This CDR3 has 16 residues. The CDR3 DNA sequence: TGTGCCAGCAGCCCTAGCGGGGGGGGGACCTACAATGAGCAGTTCTTC. Encoded protein: CASSPSGGGTYNEQFF.

With regard to this clonotype: This sequence may be a read error, since a much larger clone differs from it by one base. This rearrangement joins TRBV25-1 to TRBJ2-7, with D uncertain. The better agreement between TRBJ2-5 and the DNA end casts doubt on the J call. Germline CDR1 MGHDK, CDR2 SYGVNS. This CDR3 is built from 18 residues. The CDR3 protein is CASSPNPRATKRNETQYF. The CDR3 region has the DNA TGTGCCAGCAGCCCCAATCCTCGGGCCACAAAAAGAAACGAGACCCAGTACTTC.

The CDR3 nucleotides are TGTGCCAGCAGTTACACTAGCGGGTCCGCCTACGAGCAGTACTTC. Protein product: CASSYTSGSAYEQYF. The gene calls are TRBV6-5 and TRBJ2-5; 9 nucleotides agree with TRBD2. Gene TRBJ2-7 matches the end of the DNA better, so the J call may be wrong. CDR3 size: 15 residues. Per germline, CDR1 MNHEY and CDR2 SVGAGI.

The V call is TRBV4-1, the J call TRBJ1-6; unclear D gene. CDR3 length: 15 amino acids. Germline assignment: CDR1 MGHRA and CDR2 YSYEKL. The V end was cut by 1 base, the J end by 5 bases, with 9 bases between. The CDR3 is CASSQAPANNSPLHF. Written as DNA, the CDR3 is TGCGCCAGCAGCCAAGCTCCAGCTAATAATTCACCCCTCCACTTT.

In its sample, this clonotype was seen a few times. The chain is built from TRBV21-1 and TRBJ2-1; no DNA check was done on the table's D call, TRBD2. TRBV21-1 is a pseudogene locus. The length of the CDR3 is 15 residues. CDR3 protein: CASENRLAGFNEQFF. The CDR3 region has the DNA TGTGCCAGCGAAAATCGGCTAGCGGGATTCAATGAGCAGTTCTTC.

Note on this clonotype: An end of the junction differs from the germline gene, which may be a read error. The chain combines TRBV12-3 or TRBV12-4 with TRBJ2-3; D is unresolved. This CDR3 region has 11 residues. The CDR3 DNA reads as TGTGCCAGCAGCCCTAAGAATACGCAGTGTTTT. Amino acid sequence: CASSPKNTQCF.